Following are 30 T cell receptor beta chains from one sample sequenced in a study of blood T cell repertoires in COVID-19. Using immunoSEQ multiplex PCR, the repertoire was profiled, and TCRdb retains in-frame clones only, with some absent. Seen here are 200,000 to 250,000 clones, about 91% observed once, and the top ten hold around 1.5%. Sequenced: peripheral blood. These receptors came from a man aged 18 to 35 with active or convalescent COVID-19.

V gene TRBV7-8 combines with J gene TRBJ1-2; TRBD1 might be the D (5 bases). Germline-derived CDR1 and CDR2 are SGHVS and FQNEAQ. V was shortened by 2 bases and J by 10 bases, with 20 bases between the two germline ends. There are 15 residues in the CDR3. CDR3 loop: CASSLSGRAVKDYTF. The CDR3 DNA follows: TGTGCCAGCAGCTTATCAGGGAGGGCAGTCAAGGACTACACCTTC.

This clone was seen a single time. The chain couples TRBV25-1 to TRBJ1-3; D not certain. Germline CDR1 and CDR2: MGHDK and SYGVNS. CDR3 length equals 15 residues. V was clipped by 1 base and J by 3 bases, with 10 bases between them. The DNA for the CDR3 is TGTGCCAGCAGTGAATCTCGAGGTTATGGAAACACCATATATTTT. It is translated as CASSESRGYGNTIYF.

This clone showed up just once. V usage is TRBV28 and J usage is TRBJ1-6; D possibly corresponds to TRBD1 (6 bases). Germline V gene data show CDR1 as MDHEN and CDR2 as SYDVKM. V was shortened by 5 bases and J by 5 bases, with 16 bases between the two germline ends. The CDR3 totals 16 residues. The CDR3 nucleotides are TGTGCCAGCAGTGCCTCAGGGGAAGCAGATAATTCACCCCTCCACTTT. The encoded protein is CASSASGEADNSPLHF.

V is TRBV9 and J is TRBJ2-2, with 7 nucleotides matching TRBD1. CDR3 size: 16 residues. V dropped 2 bases and J dropped 1; count of bases not matched to a gene: 5. The germline V gene encodes CDR1 SGDLS and CDR2 YYNGEE. As DNA, the CDR3 is TGTGCCAGCAGCGTCCCTAGGGGGCAGAACACCGGGGAGCTGTTTTTT. Its protein is CASSVPRGQNTGELFF.

The V call is TRBV15, the J call TRBJ2-7; TRBD1 matches 9 bases. The CDR3 is 15 residues long. J was trimmed by 5 bases and V by 0 bases; bases with no gene match: 5. The germline CDR1 and CDR2 sequences are LNHNV and YYDKDF (reference sequence). CDR3 sequence: CATSRDLGQGNEQYF. For the CDR3, the DNA is TGTGCCACCAGCAGAGATTTGGGACAGGGCAACGAGCAGTACTTC.

This chain joins TRBV7-2 and TRBJ2-5, with 10 bases aligning to TRBD1. The V segment lost 5 bases and the J segment 4 bases; nucleotides outside the gene matches: 13. The CDR3 contains 17 residues. The germline CDR1 and CDR2 sequences are SGHTA and FQGNSA. CDR3 in amino acids: CASSKGAGTGDRETQYF. The CDR3 bases are TGTGCCAGCAGCAAAGGAGCCGGGACAGGGGACCGAGAGACCCAGTACTTC.

This clone appeared once. V and J are TRBV3-1 (or the pseudogene TRBV3-2) and TRBJ1-3; D is ambiguous. CDR1 and CDR2 (germline): LGHDT, YNNKEL (reference sequence). Trimming left V 0 bases short and J 2 bases short, with 11 bases between. The CDR3 is made up of 16 amino acids. The CDR3 reads CASSQERILTGNTIYF. In DNA, the CDR3 is TGTGCCAGCAGCCAAGAGCGGATCCTCACTGGAAACACCATATATTTT.

The V and J genes are TRBV9 and TRBJ2-7, with 7 positions matching TRBD2. CDR1 and CDR2 (germline): SGDLS, YYNGEE. V shed 2 bases, J shed 5 bases, and the junction held 7 bases outside the gene matches. This CDR3 has 14 amino acids. The CDR3 region is CASSVGRESHEQYF. Written as DNA, the CDR3 is TGTGCCAGCAGCGTGGGGCGGGAGTCCCACGAGCAGTACTTC. Full variable domain (remainder filled in from reference TRBV9 and TRBJ2-7): DSGVTQTPKHLITATGQRVTLRCSPRSGDLSVYWYQQSLDQGLQFLIQYYNGEERAKGNILERFSAQQFPDLHSELNLSSLELGDSALYFCASSVGRESHEQYFGPGTRLTVT.

The rearrangement links TRBV10-1 to TRBJ1-1; D may be TRBD1 (6 bases). The CDR3 covers 14 residues. Trimming removed 2 bases from V and 1 base from J, with 8 bases in between. Germline V CDR1 and CDR2: WNHNN, SYGVQD (reference sequence). CDR3 in amino acids: CASSEGGANTEAFF. The CDR3 region has the DNA TGCGCCAGCAGTGAGGGGGGCGCGAACACTGAAGCTTTCTTT.

CDR3 region: CASSPGQGSNQPQHF. The CDR3 region has the DNA TGTGCCAGCAGCCCGGGACAGGGTAGCAATCAGCCCCAGCATTTT. The V and J genes are TRBV7-9 and TRBJ1-5, with TRBD1 identical over 9 bases. V trimming: 5 bases; J trimming: 0 bases; junction bases outside the gene matches: 2. Germline CDR1 SEHNR, CDR2 FQNEAQ (reference sequence). The CDR3 loop spans 15 amino acids.

This clone showed up just a few times. The J gene is TRBJ1-6, the V gene TRBV5-1; D remains ambiguous. The V gene lost 2 bases and the J gene lost 7 bases, with 4 bases spanning the gap. The CDR3 runs to 12 residues. Germline CDR1 reads SGHRS; CDR2 reads YFSETQ. CDR3 coding DNA: TGCGCCAGCAGCTTTCAGAATTCACCCCTCCACTTT. Protein: CASSFQNSPLHF.

The count of this clone is one. The chain's CDR3 is CASSLGLAGGVFEQFF. The CDR3 region has the DNA TGTGCCAGCAGCTTAGGTCTAGCGGGAGGGGTATTTGAGCAGTTCTTC. This chain connects TRBV11-2 to TRBJ2-1; 12 bases align to TRBD2. Germline lookup yields CDR1 SGHAT and CDR2 FQNNGV. V shed 1 base, J shed 9 bases, and the junction held 7 bases outside the gene matches. The length of the CDR3 is 16 residues.

The V call is TRBV13, the J call TRBJ2-1; 12 bases line up with TRBD2. The CDR3 runs to 15 residues. V shed 5 bases and J 7 bases; nucleotides not matched to a gene: 6. Germline CDR1 is PRHDT and CDR2 is FYEKMQ (reference sequence). The CDR3: CASSVRLAGDNEQFF. The CDR3 DNA is TGTGCCAGCAGCGTGCGACTAGCGGGAGATAATGAGCAGTTCTTC.

The J gene is TRBJ1-6, the V gene TRBV28; 10 positions agree with TRBD1. Trimming removed 5 bases from V and 9 bases from J; junction bases left unmatched: 7. The CDR3 loop spans 15 amino acids. Germline V CDR1 and CDR2: MDHEN, SYDVKM. This CDR3 is CASSVGQGEVSPLHF. DNA of the CDR3: TGTGCCAGCAGTGTCGGACAGGGGGAAGTTTCACCCCTCCACTTT.

The chain carries TRBV6-5 and TRBJ2-1; maybe TRBD2 (6 bases). Trimming stripped 2 bases from V and 0 bases from J, with 8 bases between. The V gene's germline CDR1 is MNHEY and CDR2 SVGAGI. This CDR3 has 15 amino acids. The CDR3 bases are TGTGCCAGCAGTTACGGAGGGAACTCCTACAATGAGCAGTTCTTC. This gives the protein CASSYGGNSYNEQFF.

V usage is TRBV27 and J usage is TRBJ2-3; no firm D call. CDR3 length: 14 residues. The V gene lost 2 bases and the J gene lost 4 bases, with 10 bases spanning the gap. In germline, CDR1 is MNHEY, CDR2 SMNVEV (reference sequence). The CDR3 nucleotides read TGTGCCAGCAGTTTAACCGGGTTCGCAGATACGCAGTATTTT. It yields the protein CASSLTGFADTQYF.

The chain combines TRBV30 with TRBJ2-7, with 9 bases that match TRBD2. The V and J ends lost 3 bases and 5 bases, in that order; junction bases with no gene match: 5. CDR1 GTSNPN and CDR2 SVGIG come from the germline V gene (reference sequence). This CDR3 has 13 residues. CDR3 DNA: TGTGCCTGGAGGTTCTTAGCGGGAGACGAGCAGTACTTC. It codes for CAWRFLAGDEQYF.

The CDR3 nucleotides read TGTGCCAGCAGTTGGGGGGTCTCCGGGGAGCAGTACTTC. This gives the protein CASSWGVSGEQYF. This chain connects TRBV6-5 to TRBJ2-7; D perhaps matches TRBD2 (6 bases). V was clipped by 4 bases and J by 7 bases, with 14 bases between them. Germline V CDR1 and CDR2: MNHEY, SVGAGI. The length of the CDR3 is 13 residues.

This chain joins TRBV6-5 and TRBJ1-1; no clear D. The germline V and J ends were trimmed by 6 bases and 2 bases, with 16 bases remaining between them. The CDR3 totals 15 residues. Germline loops: CDR1 MNHEY, CDR2 SVGAGI. CDR3 sequence reads: CASRDLAVTNTEAFF. In nucleotides, the CDR3 is TGTGCCAGCAGGGACTTGGCAGTCACTAACACTGAAGCTTTCTTT.

Note on this clone: This clone may be a read error of a much larger clone one base away. V usage is TRBV7-9 and J usage is TRBJ1-2; no firm D call. The length of the CDR3 is 15 residues. CDR1 and CDR2 from the germline V gene are SEHNR and FQNEAQ (reference sequence). The CDR3 bases are TGTGCCAGCAGCCCCGAGTTCCAAAACAGCTATGGCTACATCTTC. It codes for CASSPEFQNSYGYIF.

This rearrangement joins TRBV19 to TRBJ1-4; TRBD1 aligns across 7 bases. The CDR3 extends over 15 amino acids. The V gene's germline CDR1 is LNHDA and CDR2 SQIVND (reference sequence). V was pared by 8 bases and J by 3 bases, with 9 bases of the junction left unmatched. The CDR3 loop reads CASADSTGPNEKLFF. The DNA of the CDR3 is TGTGCCAGTGCTGACTCGACAGGGCCTAATGAAAAACTGTTTTTT.

The chain is built from TRBV10-3 and TRBJ1-2; maybe TRBD1 (6 bases). V was shortened by 5 bases and J by 4 bases, with 11 bases between the two germline ends. Germline values: CDR1 ENHRY, CDR2 SYGVKD. This CDR3 spans 13 amino acids. The CDR3 is CAISFDRSYGYTF. As DNA, the CDR3 is TGTGCCATCAGTTTTGACAGGAGCTATGGCTACACCTTC.

The chain carries TRBV28 and TRBJ1-1, with D possibly matching TRBD1 (6 bases). The V gene's germline CDR1 is MDHEN and CDR2 SYDVKM. V dropped 5 bases and J dropped 5 bases, with 21 bases sitting between them. This CDR3 is 16 amino acids long. The CDR3 nucleotides read TGTGCCAGCAGTGAAGGAGGCGGGGGCTGGTGGACTGAAGCTTTCTTT. It yields the protein CASSEGGGGWWTEAFF.

The chain is built from TRBV27 and TRBJ2-7, with TRBD1 matching 10 bases. The germline CDR1 and CDR2 sequences are MNHEY and SMNVEV (reference sequence). This CDR3 comprises 15 residues. With 6 bases clipped from V and 2 bases from J, the junction kept 7 bases outside the gene matches. This CDR3 is CASSQGQGITYEQYF. In nucleotides, the CDR3 is TGTGCCAGCAGCCAGGGACAGGGGATTACCTACGAGCAGTACTTC.

The chain recombines TRBV18 with TRBJ1-4; tentative D call: TRBD1 (5 bases). CDR3 length: 16 residues. V was pared by 3 bases and J by 7 bases, with 18 bases between. Germline V lookup: CDR1 KGHSH, CDR2 LQKENI. CDR3: CASSPSHRDYGEKLFF. CDR3 sequence (DNA): TGTGCCAGCTCACCTTCACACCGGGACTATGGTGAAAAACTGTTTTTT.

With regard to this clone: Other DNA sequences within the sample encode an identical CDR3. The V call is TRBV19, the J call TRBJ2-7; TRBD1 matches at 8 bases. CDR1 is LNHDA, CDR2 SQIVND, per germline (reference sequence). This CDR3 has 14 residues. V was pared by 3 bases and J by 3 bases, with 4 bases of the junction left unmatched. Written as DNA, the CDR3 is TGTGCCAGTAGTATTGGGACAGGAAGCTACGAGCAGTACTTC. Protein sequence: CASSIGTGSYEQYF.

V and J are TRBV19 and TRBJ2-7, with TRBD1 identical over 8 bases. Germline assignment: CDR1 LNHDA and CDR2 SQIVND (reference sequence). CDR3 length: 14 amino acids. V dropped 7 bases and J dropped 2; count of bases not matched to a gene: 7. DNA of the CDR3: TGTGCCAGTATCGGACAGGGCAAACCCTACGAGCAGTACTTC. Protein sequence: CASIGQGKPYEQYF.

The chain employs TRBV30 and TRBJ2-3, with D tentatively TRBD2 (6 bases). Trimming took 3 bases from V and 6 from J, leaving 16 bases between them. CDR1 and CDR2 (germline): GTSNPN, SVGIG (reference sequence). This CDR3 has 14 amino acids. The CDR3 sequence: CAWRNWGAGDTQYF. The CDR3 nucleotides read TGTGCCTGGAGAAACTGGGGCGCGGGGGATACGCAGTATTTT.

Only a few counts were recorded for this clone. The chain recombines TRBV7-9 with TRBJ2-5; no clear D gene. The CDR3 runs to 11 residues. Germline CDR1 SEHNR, CDR2 FQNEAQ (reference sequence). Trimming cost V 4 bases and J 3 bases, with 3 bases left between them. The CDR3 nucleotides read TGTGCCAGCAGCTCAAAAGAGACCCAGTACTTC. Translating it yields CASSSKETQYF.

The chain combines TRBV5-3 with TRBJ2-1, with D perhaps TRBD2 (6 bases). TRBV5-3 carries the ORF label, with uncertain function. Trimming took 3 bases from V and 5 from J, leaving 24 bases between them. The CDR3 spans 18 residues. CDR3 sequence reads: CARSYLYPGLRGHNEQFF. CDR3 in DNA: TGTGCCAGAAGCTATTTATACCCGGGACTCCGAGGGCACAATGAGCAGTTCTTC.